The clone carrying this TCR beta chain was counted ten times or more. Its antigen is unidentified. The CDR3 has 17 residues. Trimming took 0 bases from V and 1 from J; bases not matched to a gene: 4. Researchers amplified the TCR beta CDR3 regions from RNA transcripts. The HTBI primer set served for first-round RT-PCR of the TCR CDR3. TCRdb re-called the multiplex PCR reads with MiXCR, one entry per CDR3 protein. The profile covers 550,000 to 600,000 distinct CDR3 sequences, with approximately 16% appearing a single time and 15% to 20% taken by the ten largest. This sample stems from a study of T cells in Graves' hyperthyroidism and ophthalmopathy. Regarding the study as a whole: The model identified upcoming ophthalmopathy a median about six months ahead of onset.

When ophthalmopathy did not progress within 18 months, Graves' hyperthyroidism was considered stable. Orbital computed tomography and thyroid ultrasound, together with serum TRAb and thyroxine and clinical symptoms, were used for diagnoses. The chain carries TRBV12-3 or TRBV12-4 and TRBJ2-2; TRBD1 agrees at 8 bases. The source material was blood. The receptor was derived from a woman under 30 with Graves' hyperthyroidism. The CDR3 loop is CASSLAAGTGNTGELFF. CDR3 coding DNA: TGTGCCAGCAGTTTAGCGGCCGGGACAGGGAACACCGGGGAGCTGTTTTTT.